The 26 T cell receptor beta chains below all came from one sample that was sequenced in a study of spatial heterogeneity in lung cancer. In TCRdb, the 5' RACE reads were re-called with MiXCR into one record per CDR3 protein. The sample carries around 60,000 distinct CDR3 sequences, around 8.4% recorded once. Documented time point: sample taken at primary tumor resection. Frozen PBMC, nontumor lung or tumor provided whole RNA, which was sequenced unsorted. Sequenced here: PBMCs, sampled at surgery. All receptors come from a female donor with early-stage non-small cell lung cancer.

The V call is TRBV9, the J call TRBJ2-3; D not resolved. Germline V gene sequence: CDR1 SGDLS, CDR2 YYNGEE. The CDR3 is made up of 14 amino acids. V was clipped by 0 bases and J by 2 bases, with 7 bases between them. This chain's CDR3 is CASSVAALTDTQYF. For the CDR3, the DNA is TGTGCCAGCAGCGTAGCTGCGCTCACAGATACGCAGTATTTT. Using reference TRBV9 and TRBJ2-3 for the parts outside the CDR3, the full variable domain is DSGVTQTPKHLITATGQRVTLRCSPRSGDLSVYWYQQSLDQGLQFLIQYYNGEERAKGNILERFSAQQFPDLHSELNLSSLELGDSALYFCASSVAALTDTQYFGPGTRLTVL.

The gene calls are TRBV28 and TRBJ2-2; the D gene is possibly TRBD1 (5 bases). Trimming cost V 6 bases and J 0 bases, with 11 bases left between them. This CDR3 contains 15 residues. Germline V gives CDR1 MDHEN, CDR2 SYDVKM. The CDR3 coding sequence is TGTGCCAGCAGATCCCTGGACACGAACACCGGGGAGCTGTTTTTT. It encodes CASRSLDTNTGELFF. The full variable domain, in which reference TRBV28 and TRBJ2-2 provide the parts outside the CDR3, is DVKVTQSSRYLVKRTGEKVFLECVQDMDHENMFWYRQDPGLGLRLIYFSYDVKMKEKGDIPEGYSVSREKKERFSLILESASTNQTSMYLCASRSLDTNTGELFFGEGSRLTVL.

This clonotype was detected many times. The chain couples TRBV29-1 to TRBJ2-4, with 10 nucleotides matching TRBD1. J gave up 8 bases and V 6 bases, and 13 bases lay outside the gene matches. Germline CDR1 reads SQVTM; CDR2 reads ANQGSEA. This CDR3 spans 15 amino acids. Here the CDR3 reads CSVVLRDRGVDIQYF. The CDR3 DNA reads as TGCAGCGTGGTACTACGGGACAGGGGTGTAGACATTCAGTACTTC.

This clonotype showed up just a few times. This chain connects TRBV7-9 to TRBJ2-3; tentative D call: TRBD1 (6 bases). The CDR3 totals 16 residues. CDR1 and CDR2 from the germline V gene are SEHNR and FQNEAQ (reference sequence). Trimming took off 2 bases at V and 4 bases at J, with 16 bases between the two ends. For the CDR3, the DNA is TGTGCCAGCAGCTTAATTAACAGGGTAACGGCAGATACGCAGTATTTT. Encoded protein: CASSLINRVTADTQYF.

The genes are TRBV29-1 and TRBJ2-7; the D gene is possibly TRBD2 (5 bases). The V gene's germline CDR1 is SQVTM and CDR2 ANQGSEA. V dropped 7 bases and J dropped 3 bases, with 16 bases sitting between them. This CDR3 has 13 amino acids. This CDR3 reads CSGRTAGDYEQYF. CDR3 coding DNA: TGCAGCGGACGGACGGCCGGGGACTACGAGCAGTACTTC.

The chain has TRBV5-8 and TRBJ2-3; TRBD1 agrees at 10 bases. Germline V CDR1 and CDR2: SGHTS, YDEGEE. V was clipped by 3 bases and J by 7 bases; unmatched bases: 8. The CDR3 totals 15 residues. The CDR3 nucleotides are TGTGCCAGCAGCTGGGGGGACAGGGGAAGTAATACGCAGTATTTT. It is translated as CASSWGDRGSNTQYF. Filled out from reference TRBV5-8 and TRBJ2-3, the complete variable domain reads EAGVTQSPTHLIKTRGQQATLRCSPISGHTSVYWYQQALGLGLQFLLWYDEGEERNRGNFPPRFSGRQFPNYSSELNVNALELEDSALYLCASSWGDRGSNTQYFGPGTRLTVL.

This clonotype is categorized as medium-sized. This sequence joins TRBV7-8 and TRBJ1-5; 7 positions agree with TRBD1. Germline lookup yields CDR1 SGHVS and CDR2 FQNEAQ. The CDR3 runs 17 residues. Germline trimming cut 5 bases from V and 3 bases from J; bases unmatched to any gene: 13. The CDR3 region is CASSRYITGVLNQPQHF. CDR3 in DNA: TGTGCCAGCAGCCGATACATCACAGGGGTTCTCAATCAGCCCCAGCATTTT.

In nucleotides, the CDR3 is TGTGCCAGCAGCCCAGGGGGTTTAACCTACGAGCAGTACTTC. Protein sequence: CASSPGGLTYEQYF. The chain uses TRBV6-5 and TRBJ2-7; TRBD1 agrees at 7 bases. The V gene's germline CDR1 is MNHEY and CDR2 SVGAGI. The CDR3 covers 14 residues. Trimming took 6 bases from V and 2 from J; bases not matched to a gene: 7.

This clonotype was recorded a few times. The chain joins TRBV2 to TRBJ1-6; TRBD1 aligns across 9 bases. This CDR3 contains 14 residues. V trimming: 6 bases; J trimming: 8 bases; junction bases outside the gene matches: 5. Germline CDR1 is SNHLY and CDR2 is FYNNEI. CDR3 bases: TGTGCCAGCAGCGGACAGGGGCGGGATTCACCCCTCCACTTT. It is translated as CASSGQGRDSPLHF.

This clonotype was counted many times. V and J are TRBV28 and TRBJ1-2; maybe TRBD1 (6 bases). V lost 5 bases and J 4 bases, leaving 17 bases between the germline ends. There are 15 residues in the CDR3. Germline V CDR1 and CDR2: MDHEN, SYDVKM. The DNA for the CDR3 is TGTGCCAGCAGTCCCACAGGGATGGGGCTCTATGGCTACACCTTC. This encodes CASSPTGMGLYGYTF.

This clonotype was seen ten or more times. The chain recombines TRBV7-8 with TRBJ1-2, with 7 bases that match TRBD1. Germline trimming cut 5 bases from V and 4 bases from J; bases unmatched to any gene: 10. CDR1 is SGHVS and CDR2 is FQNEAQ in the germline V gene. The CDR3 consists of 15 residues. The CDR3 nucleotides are TGTGCCAGCAGCCTACGACAGGGACCTGGCTATGGCTACACCTTC. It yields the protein CASSLRQGPGYGYTF. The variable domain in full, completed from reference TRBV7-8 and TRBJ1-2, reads GAGVSQSPRYKVAKRGQDVALRCDPISGHVSLFWYQQALGQGPEFLTYFQNEAQLDKSGLPSDRFFAERPEGSVSTLKIQRTQQEDSAVYLCASSLRQGPGYGYTFGSGTRLTVV.

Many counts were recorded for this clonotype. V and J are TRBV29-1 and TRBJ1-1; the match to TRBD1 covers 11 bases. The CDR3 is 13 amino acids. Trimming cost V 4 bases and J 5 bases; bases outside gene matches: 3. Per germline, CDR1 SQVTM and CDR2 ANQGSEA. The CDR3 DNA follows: TGCAGCGTTGCTGGACAGGGGGCAACTGAAGCTTTCTTT. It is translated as CSVAGQGATEAFF.

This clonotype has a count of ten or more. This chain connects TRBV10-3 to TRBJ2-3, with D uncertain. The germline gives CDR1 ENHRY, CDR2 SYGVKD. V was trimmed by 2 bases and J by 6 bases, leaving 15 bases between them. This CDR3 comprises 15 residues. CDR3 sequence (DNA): TGTGCCATCAGTGAGAATTCAGGCTCCATTGATACGCAGTATTTT. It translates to CAISENSGSIDTQYF.

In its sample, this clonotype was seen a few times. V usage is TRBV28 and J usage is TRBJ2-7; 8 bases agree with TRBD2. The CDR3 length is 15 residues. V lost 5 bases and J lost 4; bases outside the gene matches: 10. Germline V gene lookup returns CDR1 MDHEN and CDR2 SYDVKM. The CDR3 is CASSGTGLVLYEQYV. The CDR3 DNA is TGTGCCAGCAGTGGAACGGGACTAGTACTGTACGAGCAGTACGTC.

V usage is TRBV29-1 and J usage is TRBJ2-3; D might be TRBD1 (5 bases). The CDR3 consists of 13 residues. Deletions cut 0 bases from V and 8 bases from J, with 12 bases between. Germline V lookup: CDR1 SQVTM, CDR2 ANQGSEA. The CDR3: CSVEEGALGTQYF. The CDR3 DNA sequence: TGCAGCGTTGAAGAAGGGGCATTAGGTACGCAGTATTTT.

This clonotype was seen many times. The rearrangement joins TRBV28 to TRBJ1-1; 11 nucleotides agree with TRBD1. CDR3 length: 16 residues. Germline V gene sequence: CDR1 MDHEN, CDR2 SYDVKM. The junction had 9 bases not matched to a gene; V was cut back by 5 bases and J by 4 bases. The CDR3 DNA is TGTGCCAGCAGTCCAAGGACAGGGGGCGTCGGCACTGAAGCTTTCTTT. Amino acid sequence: CASSPRTGGVGTEAFF.

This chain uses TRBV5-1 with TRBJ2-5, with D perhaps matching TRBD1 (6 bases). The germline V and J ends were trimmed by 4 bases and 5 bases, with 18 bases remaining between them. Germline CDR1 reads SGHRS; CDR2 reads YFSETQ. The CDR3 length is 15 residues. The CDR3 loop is CASSISGQLAETQYF. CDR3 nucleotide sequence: TGCGCCAGCAGCATATCTGGACAGCTCGCGGAGACCCAGTACTTC.

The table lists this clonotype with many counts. The CDR3 here is CASSLPGTTNEKLFF. The CDR3 DNA is TGTGCCAGCAGCCTCCCCGGGACAACTAATGAAAAACTGTTTTTT. The V call is TRBV4-2, the J call TRBJ1-4; D uncertain. Germline CDR1 and CDR2: LGHNA and YNFKEQ. The CDR3 length is 15 residues. Trimming shortened V by 4 bases and J by 0 bases, and 9 bases separated the two germline ends.

The CDR3 coding sequence is TGTGCCAGCGCTCTTCGTCCCGGGGGGTACCAAGAGACCCAGTACTTC. This encodes CASALRPGGYQETQYF. The chain recombines TRBV12-3 or TRBV12-4 with TRBJ2-5, with 7 positions matching TRBD2. V trimming: 8 bases; J trimming: 0 bases; junction bases outside the gene matches: 12. This CDR3 region has 16 residues.

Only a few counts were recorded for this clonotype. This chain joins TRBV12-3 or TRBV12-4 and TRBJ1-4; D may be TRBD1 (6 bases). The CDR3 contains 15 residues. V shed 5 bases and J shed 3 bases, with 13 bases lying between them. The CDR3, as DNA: TGTGCCAGCAGTCGCTTGAGGGGGTCTAATGAAAAACTGTTTTTT. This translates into CASSRLRGSNEKLFF.

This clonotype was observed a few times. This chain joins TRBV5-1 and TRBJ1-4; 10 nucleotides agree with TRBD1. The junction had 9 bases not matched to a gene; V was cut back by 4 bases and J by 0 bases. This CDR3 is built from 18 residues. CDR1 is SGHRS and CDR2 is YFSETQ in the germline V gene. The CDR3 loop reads CASSAKGQGIATNEKLFF. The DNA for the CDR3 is TGCGCCAGCAGCGCGAAGGGACAGGGGATAGCAACTAATGAAAAACTGTTTTTT.

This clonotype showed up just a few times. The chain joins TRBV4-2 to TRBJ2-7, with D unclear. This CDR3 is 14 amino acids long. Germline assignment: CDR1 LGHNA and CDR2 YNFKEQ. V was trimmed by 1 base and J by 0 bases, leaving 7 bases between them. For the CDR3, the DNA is TGTGCCAGCAGCCAAGGGGGTTTCTCCTACGAGCAGTACTTC. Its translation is CASSQGGFSYEQYF.

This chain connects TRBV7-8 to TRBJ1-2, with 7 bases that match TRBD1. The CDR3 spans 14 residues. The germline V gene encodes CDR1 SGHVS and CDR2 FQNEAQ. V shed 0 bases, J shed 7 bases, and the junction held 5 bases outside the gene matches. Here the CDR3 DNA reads TGTGCCAGCAGCTTAGCCCGACAGGGAAGTGGCTACACCTTC. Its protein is CASSLARQGSGYTF. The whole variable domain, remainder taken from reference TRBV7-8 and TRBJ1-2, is GAGVSQSPRYKVAKRGQDVALRCDPISGHVSLFWYQQALGQGPEFLTYFQNEAQLDKSGLPSDRFFAERPEGSVSTLKIQRTQQEDSAVYLCASSLARQGSGYTFGSGTRLTVV.

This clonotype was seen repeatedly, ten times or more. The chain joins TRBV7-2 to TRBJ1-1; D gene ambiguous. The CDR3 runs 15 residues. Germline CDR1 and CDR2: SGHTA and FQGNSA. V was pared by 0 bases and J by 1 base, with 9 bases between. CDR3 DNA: TGTGCCAGCAGCTTAGCGGCAGGAAAGAACACTGAAGCTTTCTTT. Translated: CASSLAAGKNTEAFF.

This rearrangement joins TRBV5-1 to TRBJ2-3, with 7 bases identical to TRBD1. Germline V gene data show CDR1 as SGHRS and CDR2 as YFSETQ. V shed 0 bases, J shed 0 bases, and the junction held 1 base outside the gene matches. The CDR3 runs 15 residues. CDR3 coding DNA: TGCGCCAGCAGCTTGGTGGACAGGAGCACAGATACGCAGTATTTT. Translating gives CASSLVDRSTDTQYF.

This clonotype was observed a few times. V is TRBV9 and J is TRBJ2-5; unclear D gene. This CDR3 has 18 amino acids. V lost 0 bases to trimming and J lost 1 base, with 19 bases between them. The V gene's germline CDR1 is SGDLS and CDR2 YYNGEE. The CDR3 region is CASSVGGRAGRPQETQYF. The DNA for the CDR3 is TGTGCCAGCAGCGTAGGTGGAAGGGCAGGTCGCCCCCAAGAGACCCAGTACTTC.